This is a list of T cell receptor beta chains from one sample in a study of neoadjuvant anti-PD-1 for oral cavity cancer. The table came from immunoSEQ multiplex PCR; TCRdb's copy has only in-frame clones and leaves some out. The sample contains approximately 17,000 clones, around 72% of which appear only once. Sequencing used PBMCs, obtained before nivolumab (anti-PD-1) treatment. Receptors originate from a person aged 40 to 85 with oral cavity squamous cell carcinoma. CDR3s leave out the opening cysteine and the closing phenylalanine or tryptophan.

v_gene: TRBV30
j_gene: TRBJ2-7
CDR3aa: AWSKRQGAFEQY

v_gene: TRBV6-6
j_gene: TRBJ1-1
CDR3aa: ASLRQPGQGVAEAF

v_gene: TRBV7-3
j_gene: TRBJ2-5
CDR3aa: ASSLGGTGRETQY

v_gene: TRBV5-6
j_gene: TRBJ1-3
CDR3aa: ASSRLYAGNTIY

v_gene: TRBV5-1
j_gene: TRBJ1-6
CDR3aa: ASSWWTGTISPLH

v_gene: TRBV11-2
j_gene: TRBJ1-4
CDR3aa: ASSPEFTRGEKLF

v_gene: TRBV30
j_gene: TRBJ2-7
CDR3aa: AWSVPWGRTYEQY

v_gene: TRBV6-1
j_gene: TRBJ1-2
CDR3aa: ASSEWRGVYGYT

v_gene: TRBV7-9
j_gene: TRBJ2-7
CDR3aa: ASSDYFTYEQY

v_gene: TRBV6-4
j_gene: TRBJ2-5
CDR3aa: ASSDSGGPGETQY

v_gene: TRBV2
j_gene: TRBJ1-2
CDR3aa: ASSATWDRENYGYT

v_gene: TRBV4-1
j_gene: TRBJ1-5
CDR3aa: ASSHAGTGFTSNQPQH

v_gene: TRBV7-8
j_gene: TRBJ1-5
CDR3aa: ASSSSRARSNQPQH

v_gene: TRBV29-1
j_gene: TRBJ2-1
CDR3aa: SVEAGTRILVDEQF

v_gene: TRBV11-2
j_gene: TRBJ2-2
CDR3aa: ASTRSPGFTGELF

v_gene: TRBV25-1
j_gene: TRBJ2-2
CDR3aa: ASSDGSYTGELF

v_gene: TRBV19
j_gene: TRBJ1-5
CDR3aa: ASKRAGGSQPQH

v_gene: TRBV5-1
j_gene: TRBJ1-1
CDR3aa: ASSSTGGEGTEAF

v_gene: TRBV9
j_gene: TRBJ2-6
CDR3aa: ASSARQYSGANVLT

v_gene: TRBV19
j_gene: TRBJ2-5
CDR3aa: ASSIQGVMLETQY

v_gene: TRBV6-1
j_gene: TRBJ1-1
CDR3aa: ASSRDRGGTEAF

v_gene: TRBV27
j_gene: TRBJ1-4
CDR3aa: ASSSQGAGVKLF

v_gene: TRBV30
j_gene: TRBJ2-3
CDR3aa: AWVPGLAPTDTQY

v_gene: TRBV7-9
j_gene: TRBJ2-7
CDR3aa: ASSPTPPDEQY

v_gene: TRBV5-1
j_gene: TRBJ1-3
CDR3aa: ASSLQGGRGTIY

v_gene: TRBV27
j_gene: TRBJ1-1
CDR3aa: ASSLLGGLKNTEAF

v_gene: TRBV6-6
j_gene: TRBJ1-1
CDR3aa: ASSYSSGQMNTEAF

v_gene: TRBV7-8
j_gene: TRBJ2-7
CDR3aa: ASSPRQSTYEQY

v_gene: TRBV30
j_gene: TRBJ1-6
CDR3aa: ALDRGNSPLH

v_gene: TRBV2
j_gene: TRBJ1-5
CDR3aa: ASSDARYGQPQH

v_gene: TRBV30
j_gene: TRBJ2-5
CDR3aa: AWSVVPSGREETQY